The present TCR beta chain was sequenced within a study of cytomegalovirus exposure and HLA in healthy donors. Study-wide results and limits: Among immune exposure information, only CMV serostatus was available. Likely technical artifact: a cluster of highly shared sequence variants. A later analysis appeared to link common viral pathogens to several of the most significant clusters.

V gave up 0 bases and J gave up 7 bases, with 5 bases separating them. This CDR3 has 12 amino acids. CDR1 SGHRS and CDR2 YFSETQ come from the germline V gene. Both 60 Vbeta primers and 13 Jbeta primers went into the PCR. The data were produced by immunoSEQ multiplex PCR, yet TCRdb's version contains in-frame clones alone and is incomplete. Among more than 50,000 clones listed, less than 75% were seen once. On this clone: The antigen remains unidentified.

The receptor was derived from a woman between 45 and 65 years old in good health and CMV-seropositive. The rearrangement uses TRBV5-1 and TRBJ2-1, with D hard to call. What was sequenced was PBMCs. This CDR3 reads CASSLVRNEQFF. The CDR3 DNA sequence: TGCGCCAGCAGCTTGGTCAGGAATGAGCAGTTCTTC.